The 32 T cell receptor beta chains below were found in one sample sequenced in a study of T-cell memory formation after mild COVID-19. One entry per CDR3 protein, called by TCRdb with MiXCR from the 5' RACE reads. Of 470,000 or so distinct CDR3 sequences listed, about 18% are singletons. Sample: PBMCs or a T cell subset sorted from them (not recorded which). Receptors originate from an adult woman who had mild COVID-19 (a few samples of this study predate the infection). Cell type and time point are not known.

This chain uses TRBV9 with TRBJ2-3, with D perhaps TRBD1 (6 bases). Looked up from germline, CDR1 is SGDLS and CDR2 is YYNGEE. Trimming took off 3 bases at V and 4 bases at J, with 18 bases between the two ends. The CDR3 contains 16 residues. In DNA form, the CDR3 reads TGTGCCAGCAGCGGACATACAGGGTACATGTCAGATACGCAGTATTTT. This encodes CASSGHTGYMSDTQYF.

This chain joins TRBV7-2 and TRBJ2-3; D is perhaps TRBD1 (6 bases). V lost 4 bases, J lost 0 bases, and 14 bases lay in between. CDR1 SGHTA and CDR2 FQGNSA come from the germline V gene. The CDR3 spans 16 residues. The CDR3 spells CASSSIGTLSTDTQYF. For the CDR3, the DNA is TGTGCCAGCAGCTCAATCGGGACATTGAGCACAGATACGCAGTATTTT.

The genes are TRBV18 and TRBJ1-1, with D unclear. This CDR3 contains 14 residues. Germline V gives CDR1 KGHSH, CDR2 LQKENI. Trimming cost V 4 bases and J 0 bases, with 9 bases left between them. CDR3 protein: CASSLVLMNTEAFF. CDR3 DNA sequence: TGTGCCAGCTCACTTGTGTTAATGAACACTGAAGCTTTCTTT.

This clonotype was observed a handful of times. This chain joins TRBV20-1 and TRBJ2-1; D may be TRBD1 (6 bases). CDR1 and CDR2 from the germline V gene are DFQATT and SNEGSKA (reference sequence). Deletions cut 5 bases from V and 11 bases from J, with 13 bases between. This CDR3 region has 11 residues. The CDR3 sequence is CSAVQGPQQFF. For the CDR3, the DNA is TGCAGTGCTGTACAGGGTCCACAGCAGTTCTTC.

The rearrangement uses TRBV7-9 and TRBJ2-3; the match to TRBD2 covers 9 bases. With 4 bases clipped from V and 8 bases from J, the junction kept 16 bases outside the gene matches. The CDR3 loop spans 17 amino acids. In germline, CDR1 is SEHNR, CDR2 FQNEAQ (reference sequence). The CDR3 here is CASSSGRTSEDRFTQYF. Written as DNA, the CDR3 is TGTGCCAGCAGCTCGGGTCGGACTAGCGAGGACAGGTTTACGCAGTATTTT. The full variable domain, in which reference TRBV7-9 and TRBJ2-3 provide the parts outside the CDR3, is DTGVSQNPRHKITKRGQNVTFRCDPISEHNRLYWYRQTLGQGPEFLTYFQNEAQLEKSRLLSDRFSAERPKGSFSTLEIQRTEQGDSAMYLCASSSGRTSEDRFTQYFGPGTRLTVL.

This clonotype has more than one count but fewer than ten. V gene TRBV7-9 combines with J gene TRBJ2-7; TRBD2 is a possible D gene (6 bases). Deletions cut 3 bases from V and 3 bases from J, with 15 bases between. This CDR3 has 15 residues. The germline V gene has CDR1 SEHNR and CDR2 FQNEAQ (reference sequence). The CDR3 bases are TGTGCCAGCAGCTTCCCCCCGACGGGAGACTACGAGCAGTACTTC. Residues: CASSFPPTGDYEQYF. Complete variable domain (other parts from reference TRBV7-9 and TRBJ2-7): DTGVSQNPRHKITKRGQNVTFRCDPISEHNRLYWYRQTLGQGPEFLTYFQNEAQLEKSRLLSDRFSAERPKGSFSTLEIQRTEQGDSAMYLCASSFPPTGDYEQYFGPGTRLTVT.

V and J are TRBV9 and TRBJ2-7, with 7 nucleotides matching TRBD1. V shed 3 bases and J 3 bases; nucleotides not matched to a gene: 6. Germline CDR1 SGDLS, CDR2 YYNGEE. This CDR3 contains 14 residues. CDR3 loop: CASSGDDRDYEQYF. The CDR3 DNA is TGTGCCAGCAGCGGAGACGACAGGGACTACGAGCAGTACTTC.

CDR3 residues: CSVRDRGRSTDTQYF. CDR3 nucleotide sequence: TGCAGCGTGCGGGACAGGGGAAGGAGCACAGATACGCAGTATTTT. The gene calls are TRBV29-1 and TRBJ2-3; 10 bases are a match to TRBD1. From germline, CDR1 is SQVTM and CDR2 ANQGSEA. Trimming at V came to 6 bases and at J to 0 bases, leaving 6 bases not matched to a gene. The CDR3 runs to 15 residues.

This chain joins TRBV29-1 and TRBJ2-7, with 8 bases fitting TRBD1. The ends lost 6 bases at V and 3 bases at J; junction bases unmatched: 7. Germline V gene data show CDR1 as SQVTM and CDR2 as ANQGSEA. The CDR3 is 13 residues long. The CDR3 sequence is CSVLGQESYEQYF. CDR3 coding DNA: TGCAGCGTCCTGGGACAGGAGAGCTACGAGCAGTACTTC.

The chain links TRBV9 to TRBJ2-7; a possible D gene is TRBD1 (6 bases). Germline CDR1 SGDLS, CDR2 YYNGEE. V was pared by 3 bases and J by 3 bases, with 16 bases between. The CDR3 consists of 15 residues. For the CDR3, the DNA is TGTGCCAGCAGCGCCTCCGGGACACAGTACTACGAGCAGTACTTC. Residues: CASSASGTQYYEQYF. The full variable domain, rest sourced from reference TRBV9 and TRBJ2-7, is DSGVTQTPKHLITATGQRVTLRCSPRSGDLSVYWYQQSLDQGLQFLIQYYNGEERAKGNILERFSAQQFPDLHSELNLSSLELGDSALYFCASSASGTQYYEQYFGPGTRLTVT.

This clonotype showed up just once. DNA for the CDR3: TGTGCCAGCAGCCTTCTGGGGGTATCAGGGGTGGGGACTGGGCAGTACTTC. Translated, it gives CASSLLGVSGVGTGQYF. The chain links TRBV27 to TRBJ2-7; D is tentatively TRBD1 or TRBD2 (6 bases each). The CDR3 spans 17 residues. V lost 6 bases and J lost 9, with 30 bases in between. The germline gives CDR1 MNHEY, CDR2 SMNVEV (reference sequence).

The chain is built from TRBV11-3 and TRBJ2-7; D is unclear. Trimming left V 1 base short and J 6 bases short, with 10 bases between. CDR1 SGHNT and CDR2 YENEEA come from the germline V gene. The CDR3 has 13 amino acids. This CDR3 reads CASSLGFNPEQYF. For the CDR3, the DNA is TGTGCCAGCAGCTTAGGCTTCAACCCCGAGCAGTACTTC.

This clonotype came up a few times. The chain uses TRBV7-2 and TRBJ2-1, with 9 bases lining up with TRBD2. Germline values: CDR1 SGHTA, CDR2 FQGNSA. After removal of 1 base from V and 5 bases from J, the junction contained 9 bases not matched to a gene. The CDR3 sequence is 17 residues long. CDR3 sequence: CASSLGGLAGTNNEQFF. Written as DNA, the CDR3 is TGTGCCAGCAGCTTAGGAGGGCTAGCGGGAACGAACAATGAGCAGTTCTTC. Supplemented by reference TRBV7-2 and TRBJ2-1, the full variable domain reads GAGVSQSPSNKVTEKGKDVELRCDPISGHTALYWYRQSLGQGLEFLIYFQGNSAPDKSGLPSDRFSAERTGGSVSTLTIQRTQQEDSAVYLCASSLGGLAGTNNEQFFGPGTRLTVL.

This clonotype came up a few times. The rearrangement uses TRBV7-2 and TRBJ2-6; the D gene could be TRBD1 or TRBD2 (5 bases each). The CDR3 extends over 15 amino acids. Germline CDR1 SGHTA, CDR2 FQGNSA. V was trimmed by 11 bases and J by 5 bases, leaving 19 bases between them. The chain's CDR3 is CASGADLPRANVLTF. Written as DNA, the CDR3 is TGTGCCTCCGGGGCAGATCTACCTAGGGCCAACGTCCTGACTTTC.

This clonotype was counted between two and nine times. This chain connects TRBV5-1 to TRBJ2-3, with D perhaps TRBD2 (6 bases). Germline V CDR1 and CDR2: SGHRS, YFSETQ. V was clipped by 0 bases and J by 8 bases, with 10 bases between them. This CDR3 has 13 residues. CDR3 in DNA: TGCGCCAGCAGCTTGGCCGACGGGGGTACGCAGTATTTT. Translating gives CASSLADGGTQYF.

The chain combines TRBV29-1 with TRBJ1-1, with D uncertain. Looked up from germline, CDR1 is SQVTM and CDR2 is ANQGSEA. V gave up 4 bases and J gave up 5 bases, with 11 bases separating them. CDR3 length: 12 residues. The CDR3 DNA sequence: TGCAGCGTTGCTGGGATTGGGACTGAAGCTTTCTTT. Its protein product is CSVAGIGTEAFF.

This chain uses TRBV6-6 with TRBJ2-2; maybe TRBD1 (5 bases). CDR3 length: 13 residues. Trimming took off 7 bases at V and 1 base at J, with 7 bases between the two ends. Germline values: CDR1 MNHNY, CDR2 SVGAGI (reference sequence). The CDR3 loop is CASMGRNTGELFF. In DNA, the CDR3 is TGTGCCAGCATGGGGCGGAACACCGGGGAGCTGTTTTTT.

The genes are TRBV7-8 and TRBJ2-2; the match to TRBD1 covers 7 bases. Germline V lookup: CDR1 SGHVS, CDR2 FQNEAQ. The CDR3 sequence is 17 residues long. V shed 5 bases and J 0 bases; nucleotides not matched to a gene: 9. In DNA, the CDR3 is TGTGCCAGCAGCGCATCGGGGACAGCTTCGAACACCGGGGAGCTGTTTTTT. It yields the protein CASSASGTASNTGELFF.

This clonotype was found a few times. The chain carries TRBV10-3 and TRBJ1-1, with no clear D. The V gene's germline CDR1 is ENHRY and CDR2 SYGVKD. The CDR3 is made up of 16 amino acids. V lost 3 bases to trimming and J lost 0 bases, with 14 bases between them. This CDR3 reads CAISEVRSKVNTEAFF. The CDR3 nucleotides are TGTGCCATCAGTGAAGTCAGGTCGAAGGTGAACACTGAAGCTTTCTTT.

Written as DNA, the CDR3 is TGTGCCAGCCCACCCGGGACAGGGCGATGGCTTGGCAATGAGCAGTTCTTC. This sequence encodes CASPPGTGRWLGNEQFF. The chain uses TRBV6-1 and TRBJ2-1; TRBD1 aligns across 9 bases. V dropped 8 bases and J dropped 6; count of bases not matched to a gene: 17. Germline lookup yields CDR1 MNHNS and CDR2 SASEGT. This CDR3 comprises 17 residues.

The rearrangement uses TRBV20-1 and TRBJ2-5; D gene uncertain. V lost 7 bases to trimming and J lost 4 bases, with 16 bases between them. This CDR3 has 13 amino acids. Per the germline V gene, CDR1 is DFQATT and CDR2 is SNEGSKA (reference sequence). CDR3 DNA: TGCAGTGTTAAACCGACAAGAGGAGAGACCCAGTACTTC. Translated: CSVKPTRGETQYF.

This clonotype occurred a few times. The rearrangement links TRBV4-2 to TRBJ1-2, with unresolved D. CDR1 and CDR2 from the germline V gene are LGHNA and YNFKEQ. There are 15 residues in the CDR3. V was clipped by 0 bases and J by 3 bases, with 11 bases between them. The CDR3 region is CASSQDMGIHYGYTF. The CDR3 DNA reads TGTGCCAGCAGCCAAGATATGGGGATTCACTATGGCTACACCTTC.

The chain uses TRBV20-1 and TRBJ2-7; tentative D call: TRBD2 (6 bases). Germline lookup yields CDR1 DFQATT and CDR2 SNEGSKA (reference sequence). The CDR3 contains 14 residues. V gave up 5 bases and J gave up 4 bases, with 18 bases separating them. The CDR3 bases are TGCAGTGCTCCCCGTCCCGGGACTTTGTACGAGCAGTACTTC. It codes for CSAPRPGTLYEQYF.

V gene TRBV6-5 combines with J gene TRBJ2-3; 15 positions match TRBD2. CDR1 is MNHEY, CDR2 SVGAGI, per germline. There are 17 residues in the CDR3. Unmatched junction bases numbered 9, after V lost 6 bases and J lost 5 bases. The CDR3 nucleotides are TGTGCCAGCAGGACGGGACTAGCGGGAGGATTTGGAGATACGCAGTATTTT. This translates into CASRTGLAGGFGDTQYF.

This clonotype was detected a few times. This chain joins TRBV9 and TRBJ1-1; no firm D call. Germline-derived CDR1 and CDR2 are SGDLS and YYNGEE. V lost 2 bases, J lost 5 bases, and 13 bases lay in between. This CDR3 comprises 14 residues. Written as DNA, the CDR3 is TGTGCCAGCAGCGTTCTACCAGAGCGTACTGAAGCTTTCTTT. Its translation: CASSVLPERTEAFF.

The sample holds a few counts of this clonotype. The chain links TRBV7-2 to TRBJ1-1; D unclear. In germline, CDR1 is SGHTA, CDR2 FQGNSA. The CDR3 extends over 14 amino acids. V was cut by 1 base and J by 4 bases, with 10 bases left in between. The CDR3 protein is CASSLESRATEAFF. CDR3 sequence (DNA): TGTGCCAGCAGCTTAGAGTCCCGGGCCACTGAAGCTTTCTTT. Full variable domain (rest looked up from reference TRBV7-2 and TRBJ1-1): GAGVSQSPSNKVTEKGKDVELRCDPISGHTALYWYRQSLGQGLEFLIYFQGNSAPDKSGLPSDRFSAERTGGSVSTLTIQRTQQEDSAVYLCASSLESRATEAFFGQGTRLTVV.

This clonotype was seen a handful of times. The rearrangement links TRBV9 to TRBJ1-6; D possibly corresponds to TRBD1 (5 bases). Germline V gene data show CDR1 as SGDLS and CDR2 as YYNGEE. Trimming shortened V by 4 bases and J by 6 bases, and 17 bases separated the two germline ends. This CDR3 is 16 amino acids long. CDR3 nucleotides: TGTGCCAGCAGCCCCCCGGGGGACCGTCTTAATTCACCCCTCCACTTT. Protein: CASSPPGDRLNSPLHF.

This sequence joins TRBV7-3 and TRBJ2-7, with TRBD2 identical over 9 bases. CDR1 is SGHTA, CDR2 FQGTGA, per germline. The CDR3 spans 14 residues. V lost 5 bases to trimming and J lost 5 bases; unmatched junction nucleotides: 7. The CDR3 DNA follows: TGTGCCAGCAGCCAGACGACTAGCGGACACGAGCAGTACTTC. Translation: CASSQTTSGHEQYF.

The table lists this clonotype with a few counts. The rearrangement joins TRBV6-5 to TRBJ2-7; D could derive from TRBD1 or TRBD2 (5 bases each). CDR3 length: 15 amino acids. Deletions cut 4 bases from V and 4 bases from J, with 17 bases between. CDR1 MNHEY and CDR2 SVGAGI come from the germline V gene. The DNA of the CDR3 is TGTGCCAGCAGTTCCGAAAGAGGGGCCGTATACGAGCAGTACTTC. It codes for CASSSERGAVYEQYF.

V gene TRBV6-5 combines with J gene TRBJ1-1, with 7 bases aligning to TRBD1. With 7 bases clipped from V and 2 bases from J, the junction kept 4 bases outside the gene matches. There are 13 residues in the CDR3. Germline V gives CDR1 MNHEY, CDR2 SVGAGI. CDR3 in amino acids: CASTDRENTEAFF. In nucleotides, the CDR3 is TGTGCCAGCACAGACAGGGAAAACACTGAAGCTTTCTTT.

The chain links TRBV2 to TRBJ2-7; D is ambiguous. V dropped 2 bases and J dropped 2 bases, with 4 bases sitting between them. Germline CDR1 and CDR2: SNHLY and FYNNEI. The CDR3 spans 12 residues. The CDR3 protein is CASSEPTYEQYF. As DNA, the CDR3 is TGTGCCAGCAGTGAACCGACCTACGAGCAGTACTTC.

The chain joins TRBV4-2 to TRBJ2-4, with 10 positions matching TRBD2. The CDR3 has 12 residues. Per germline, CDR1 LGHNA and CDR2 YNFKEQ. V trimming: 6 bases; J trimming: 7 bases; junction bases outside the gene matches: 0. The CDR3 DNA reads TGTGCCAGCAGTAGCGGGAGGAACATTCAGTACTTC. Translated: CASSSGRNIQYF.